This T cell receptor beta chain appears in the sequencing data of a study of patients and donors after allogeneic stem cell transplantation. One entry per CDR3 protein results from TCRdb running MiXCR on the RT-PCR reads. The sample lists 900,000 to 1,000,000 distinct CDR3 sequences, 15% to 20% occurring once. V was pared by 4 bases and J by 5 bases, with 21 bases between. The CDR3 totals 15 residues. CDR1 and CDR2 from the germline V gene are SQVTM and ANQGSEA. The sample taken for sequencing was blood, either unsorted or a sorted T cell fraction (not recorded which). The genes are TRBV29-1 and TRBJ2-7; D possibly matches TRBD1 or TRBD2 (5 bases each). The TCR comes from a human donor who was either an allogeneic HSCT recipient or a stem cell or donor lymphocyte infusion donor (not recorded which). It is not recorded whose cells these are; they may come from a transplant donor. Written as DNA, the CDR3 is TGCAGCGTTGTACTGTCCGGCATCCTGGGGGACGAGCAGTACTTC. Amino acid sequence: CSVVLSGILGDEQYF.